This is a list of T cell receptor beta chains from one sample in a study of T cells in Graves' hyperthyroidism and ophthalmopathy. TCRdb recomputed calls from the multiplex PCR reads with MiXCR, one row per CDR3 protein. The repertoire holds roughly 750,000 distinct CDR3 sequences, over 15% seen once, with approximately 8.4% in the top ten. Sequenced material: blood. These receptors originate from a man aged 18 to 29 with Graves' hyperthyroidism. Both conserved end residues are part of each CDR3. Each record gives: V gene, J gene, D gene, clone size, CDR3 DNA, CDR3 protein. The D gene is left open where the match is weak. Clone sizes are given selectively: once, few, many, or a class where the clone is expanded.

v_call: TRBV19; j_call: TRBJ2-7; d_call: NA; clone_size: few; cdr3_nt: TGTGCCACCTCCTGGTCCTACGAGCAGTACTTC; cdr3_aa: CATSWSYEQYF
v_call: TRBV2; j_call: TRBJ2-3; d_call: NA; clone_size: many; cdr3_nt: TGTGCCAGGACGACAGATACGCAGTATTTT; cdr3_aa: CARTTDTQYF
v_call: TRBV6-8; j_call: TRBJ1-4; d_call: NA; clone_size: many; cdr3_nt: TGTGCCAGCAGTTACCCGAGGTCGGGGACTAATGAAAAACTGTTTTTT; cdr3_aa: CASSYPRSGTNEKLFF
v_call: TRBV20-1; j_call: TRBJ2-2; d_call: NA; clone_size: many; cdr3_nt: TGCAGTGCTAGAGCGGGTACCGGGGAGCTGTTTTTT; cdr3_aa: CSARAGTGELFF
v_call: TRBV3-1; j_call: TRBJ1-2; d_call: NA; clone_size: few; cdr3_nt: TGTGCCAGCAGCCAAAGAGACTATGGCTACACCTTC; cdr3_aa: CASSQRDYGYTF
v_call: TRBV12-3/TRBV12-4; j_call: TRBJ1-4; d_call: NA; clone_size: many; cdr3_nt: TGTGCCAGCAGTTCTGGTCTAATAGGGGAAAAACTGTTTTTT; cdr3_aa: CASSSGLIGEKLFF
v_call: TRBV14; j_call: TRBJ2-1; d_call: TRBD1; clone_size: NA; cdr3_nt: TGTGCCAGCAGCCAAGGATACAGGGGATACAATGAGCAGTTCTTC; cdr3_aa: CASSQGYRGYNEQFF
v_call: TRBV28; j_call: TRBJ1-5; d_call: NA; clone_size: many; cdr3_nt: TGTGCCAGCAGTACAGGGACCAGGAGTCAGCCCCAGCATTTT; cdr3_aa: CASSTGTRSQPQHF
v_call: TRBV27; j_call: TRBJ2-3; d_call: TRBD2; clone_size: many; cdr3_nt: TGTGCCAGCAGTTTATGGGGACTACCGAGCACAGATACGCAGTATTTT; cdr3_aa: CASSLWGLPSTDTQYF
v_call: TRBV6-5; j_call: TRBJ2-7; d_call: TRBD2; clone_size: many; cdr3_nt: TGTGCCAGCAGTTACTCGGCGGGAGCATATTACGAGCAGTACTTC; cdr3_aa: CASSYSAGAYYEQYF
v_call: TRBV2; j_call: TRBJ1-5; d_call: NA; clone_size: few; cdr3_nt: TGTGCCAGCACAATTTTCGGGAATCAGCCCCAGCATTTT; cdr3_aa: CASTIFGNQPQHF
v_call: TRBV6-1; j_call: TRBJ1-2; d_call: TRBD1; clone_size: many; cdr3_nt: TGTGCCAGCAGCCTAAGACAGGGCGGTGGCTACACCTTC; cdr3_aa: CASSLRQGGGYTF
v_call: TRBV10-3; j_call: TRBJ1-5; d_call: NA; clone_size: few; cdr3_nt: TGTGCCATCAGTGCGACCAGCGATCAGCCCCAGCATTTT; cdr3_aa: CAISATSDQPQHF
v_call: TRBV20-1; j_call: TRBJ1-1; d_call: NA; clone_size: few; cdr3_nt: TGCAGGGCCTGGGGGGGGGTTATATCGGGAACTGAAGCTTTCTTT; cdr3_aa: CRAWGGVISGTEAFF
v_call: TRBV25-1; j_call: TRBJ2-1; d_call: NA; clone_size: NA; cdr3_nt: TGTGCCAGCAGTGAATATAGGGGGTCCTACAATGAGCAGTTCTTC; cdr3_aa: CASSEYRGSYNEQFF
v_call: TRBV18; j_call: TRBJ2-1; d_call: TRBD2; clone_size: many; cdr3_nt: TGTGCCAGCAGTCCGACTAGCGGGAGAGGAAATGAGCAGTTCTTC; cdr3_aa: CASSPTSGRGNEQFF
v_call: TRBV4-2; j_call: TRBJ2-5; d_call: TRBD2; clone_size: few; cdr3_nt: TGTGCCAGCAGCCAAGACGGACTAGCACCTGGGGAGACCCAGTACTTC; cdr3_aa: CASSQDGLAPGETQYF
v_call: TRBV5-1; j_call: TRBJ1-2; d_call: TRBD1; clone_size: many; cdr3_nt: TGCGCCAGCAGCCCCTCGGGACAGGGAGGCGGCTACACCTTC; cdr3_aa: CASSPSGQGGGYTF
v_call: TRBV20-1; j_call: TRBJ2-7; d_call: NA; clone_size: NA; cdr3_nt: TGCAGTGCTAGAGAACCGCAGGTCACCTACGAGCAGTACTTC; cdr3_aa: CSAREPQVTYEQYF
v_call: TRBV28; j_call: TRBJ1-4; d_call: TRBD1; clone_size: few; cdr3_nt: TGTGCCAGCAGCTGGGGGGGACAGGCGACCGAAAAACTGTTTTTT; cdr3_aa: CASSWGGQATEKLFF
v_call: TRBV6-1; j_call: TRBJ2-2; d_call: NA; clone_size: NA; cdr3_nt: TGTGCCAGCAGTCCCGCAGGGTATGCCGGGGAGCTGTTTTTT; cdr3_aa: CASSPAGYAGELFF
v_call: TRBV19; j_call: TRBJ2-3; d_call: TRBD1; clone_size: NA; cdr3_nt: TGTGCCAGTAGTAGGAGGACAGGGGCTAGCACAGATACGCAGTATTTT; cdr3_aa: CASSRRTGASTDTQYF
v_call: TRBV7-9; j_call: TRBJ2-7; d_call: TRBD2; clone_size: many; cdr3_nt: TGTGCCAGCAGCCTGGGACTAGCGGACACCTACGAGCAGTACTTC; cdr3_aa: CASSLGLADTYEQYF
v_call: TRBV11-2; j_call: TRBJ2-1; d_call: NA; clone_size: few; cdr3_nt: TGTGCCAGCTCGTCATTGACTCACCCGGAAGGGGGGAGCTCCTACAATGAGCAGTTCTTC; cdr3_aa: CASSSLTHPEGGSSYNEQFF
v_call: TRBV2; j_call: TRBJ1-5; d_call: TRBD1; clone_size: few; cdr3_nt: TGTGCCAGCAGTCCCACCCAGACAGGGGGCGGACAGCCCCAGCATTTT; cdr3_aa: CASSPTQTGGGQPQHF
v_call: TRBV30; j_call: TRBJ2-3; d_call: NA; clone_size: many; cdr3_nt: TGTGCCTGGAGTGTACACCAGGTATCAGATACGCAGTATTTT; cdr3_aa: CAWSVHQVSDTQYF
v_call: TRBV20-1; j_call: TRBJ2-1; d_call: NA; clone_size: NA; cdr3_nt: TGCAGTGCTCCCTCTCCCCGGGCAGGGAGCAATGAGCAGTTCTTC; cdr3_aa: CSAPSPRAGSNEQFF
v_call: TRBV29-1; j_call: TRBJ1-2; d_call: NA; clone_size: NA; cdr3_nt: TGCAGCGTTCTGGTTTCAATCTATGGCTACACCTTC; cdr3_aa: CSVLVSIYGYTF
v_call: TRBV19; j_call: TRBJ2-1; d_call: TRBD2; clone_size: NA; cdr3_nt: TGTGCCAGTAGTCTTCCTAGCGGGTGGGAGCAGTTCTTC; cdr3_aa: CASSLPSGWEQFF
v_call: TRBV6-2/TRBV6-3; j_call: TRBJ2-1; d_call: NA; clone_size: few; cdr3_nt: TGTGCCAGCAGGTCCAGGGGCAATGAGCAGTTCTTC; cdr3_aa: CASRSRGNEQFF
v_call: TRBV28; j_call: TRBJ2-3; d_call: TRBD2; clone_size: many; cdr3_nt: TGTGCCAGCAGTGGACACACTAGCGGCACAGATACGCAGTATTTT; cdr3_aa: CASSGHTSGTDTQYF
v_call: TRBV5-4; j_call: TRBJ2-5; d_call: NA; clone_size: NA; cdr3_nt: TGTGCCAGCAGCTCCGCGCTGGGGGGGGCACAAGAGACCCAGTACTTC; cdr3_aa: CASSSALGGAQETQYF
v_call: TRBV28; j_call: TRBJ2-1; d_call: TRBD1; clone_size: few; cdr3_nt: TGTGCCAGCAGTTCTTTACCAGGGGGTGTCCACAATGAGCAGTTCTTC; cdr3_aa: CASSSLPGGVHNEQFF
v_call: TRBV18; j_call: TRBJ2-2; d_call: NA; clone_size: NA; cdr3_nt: TGTGCCAGCTCACTAAGATCAGCCAGCGGGGAGCTGTTTTTT; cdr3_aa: CASSLRSASGELFF
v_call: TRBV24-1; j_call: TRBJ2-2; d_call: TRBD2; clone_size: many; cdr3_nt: TGTGCCACCAGTCCTTGGACTAGCGGGAGTCTTAGTGACGGGGAGCTGTTTTTT; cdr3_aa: CATSPWTSGSLSDGELFF
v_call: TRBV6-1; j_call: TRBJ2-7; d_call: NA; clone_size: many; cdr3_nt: TGTGCCAGCAGTGAATTTAGGTTCGCGGGGAAAGTTTCCTACGAGCAGTACTTC; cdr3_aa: CASSEFRFAGKVSYEQYF
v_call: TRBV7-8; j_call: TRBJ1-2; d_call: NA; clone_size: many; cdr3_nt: TGTGCCAGCAGCTTAGGGGCGGTGAACTATGGCTACACCTTC; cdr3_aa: CASSLGAVNYGYTF
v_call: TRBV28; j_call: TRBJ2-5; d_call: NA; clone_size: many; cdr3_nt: TGTGCCAGCAGTTTACCTTCCCTGCCCCCAGAGACCCAGTACTTC; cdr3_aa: CASSLPSLPPETQYF
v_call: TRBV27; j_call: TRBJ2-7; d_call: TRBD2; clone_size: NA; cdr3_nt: TGTGCCAGCAGTCCCCGGACTAGCGGTTTCTCCTACGAGCAGTACTTC; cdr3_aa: CASSPRTSGFSYEQYF
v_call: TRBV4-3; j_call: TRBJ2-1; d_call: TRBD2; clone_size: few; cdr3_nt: TGCGCCAGCAGCGCCAGCGGGAGCGGCTCCTACAATGAGCAGTTCTTC; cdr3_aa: CASSASGSGSYNEQFF
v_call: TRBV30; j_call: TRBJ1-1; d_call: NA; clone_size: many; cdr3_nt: TGTGCCTGGAGTGCCATGATCGGCACTGAAGCTTTCTTT; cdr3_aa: CAWSAMIGTEAFF
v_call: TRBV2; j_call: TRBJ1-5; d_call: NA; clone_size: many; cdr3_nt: TGTGCCACCCACCCTTTAATGAATAGCAATCAGCCCCAGCATTTT; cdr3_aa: CATHPLMNSNQPQHF
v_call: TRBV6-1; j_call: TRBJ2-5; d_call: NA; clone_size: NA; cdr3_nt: TGTGCCAGCAGGCGACCAGGGGTGGAGACCCAGTACTTC; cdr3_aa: CASRRPGVETQYF
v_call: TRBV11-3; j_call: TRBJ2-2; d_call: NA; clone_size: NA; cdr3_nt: TGTGCCAGCAGCTCCCTATCACAGAGGGGTAAAACCGGGGAGCTGTTTTTT; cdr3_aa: CASSSLSQRGKTGELFF
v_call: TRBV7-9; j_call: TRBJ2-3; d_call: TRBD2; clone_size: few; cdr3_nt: TGTGCCAGCAGCTCAAGTTTTTCAAGTGCGGGAGACACAGATACGCAGTATTTT; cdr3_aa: CASSSSFSSAGDTDTQYF
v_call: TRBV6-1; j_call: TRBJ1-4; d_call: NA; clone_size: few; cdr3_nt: TGTGCCAGCAGTGCTTTTTCAACTAATGAAAAACTGTTTTTT; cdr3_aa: CASSAFSTNEKLFF
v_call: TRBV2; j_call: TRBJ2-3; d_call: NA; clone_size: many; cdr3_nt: TGTGCCAGCAGACTGACAGGGACTAGCACAGATACGCAGTATTTT; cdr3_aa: CASRLTGTSTDTQYF
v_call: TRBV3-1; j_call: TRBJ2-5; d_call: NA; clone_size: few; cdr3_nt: TGTGCCAGCAGCCAAGGCGGTAGTTGGGAGACCCAGTACTTC; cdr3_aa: CASSQGGSWETQYF
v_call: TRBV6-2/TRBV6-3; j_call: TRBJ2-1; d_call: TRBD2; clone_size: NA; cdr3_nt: TGTGCCAGCAGGCGGAGCGGGAGGGCAAAGTTCTTC; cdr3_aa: CASRRSGRAKFF
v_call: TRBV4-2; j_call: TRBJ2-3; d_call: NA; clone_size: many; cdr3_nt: TGTGCCAGCAGCCAAGATACTGGAAGCACAGATACGCAGTATTTT; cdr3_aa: CASSQDTGSTDTQYF
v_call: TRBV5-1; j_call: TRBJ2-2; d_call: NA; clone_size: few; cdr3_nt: TGCGCCAGCAGCTTGAGGGGTACGGACTCCGAGAACACCGGGGAGCTGTTTTTT; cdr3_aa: CASSLRGTDSENTGELFF
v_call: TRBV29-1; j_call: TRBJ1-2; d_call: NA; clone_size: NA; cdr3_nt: TGCAGCGATTACAGGGGCTACACCTTC; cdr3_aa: CSDYRGYTF
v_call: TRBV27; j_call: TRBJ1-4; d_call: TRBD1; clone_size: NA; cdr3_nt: TGTGCCAGCAGTTCGAGTCTGACAGGGATTAATGAAAAACTGTTTTTT; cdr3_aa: CASSSSLTGINEKLFF
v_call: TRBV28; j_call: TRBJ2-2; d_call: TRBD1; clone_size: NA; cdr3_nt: TGTGCCAGCAAGGGACAGTTCATCGGGGAGCTGTTTTTT; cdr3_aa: CASKGQFIGELFF
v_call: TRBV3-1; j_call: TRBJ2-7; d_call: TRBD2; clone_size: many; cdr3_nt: TGTGCCAGCAGCCACTCAACCTTTAGCGGGATACCCTACGAGCAGTACTTC; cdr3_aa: CASSHSTFSGIPYEQYF